This passage covers 18 T cell receptor beta chains from one sample sequenced in a study of cytomegalovirus exposure and HLA in healthy donors. The primer mix had 60 Vbeta and 13 Jbeta primers. The data were produced by immunoSEQ multiplex PCR, yet TCRdb's version contains in-frame clones alone and is incomplete. The profile shows under 200,000 clones, about four fifths of them singletons. The sample comprised PBMCs. These TCRs come from a woman between 50 and 59 years old in good health and CMV-seropositive.

The chain links TRBV4-3 to TRBJ1-2, with 12 nucleotides matching TRBD1. CDR1 LGHNA and CDR2 YSLEER come from the germline V gene. This CDR3 spans 16 amino acids. Trimming took 4 bases from V and 7 from J; bases not matched to a gene: 10. The CDR3 protein is CASSPSPGQGAFGYTF. For the CDR3, the DNA is TGCGCCAGCAGCCCCAGCCCGGGACAGGGGGCGTTTGGCTACACCTTC.

This clone was found once. The chain carries TRBV6-1 and TRBJ1-2; D not certain. Germline CDR1 and CDR2: MNHNS and SASEGT. The V and J ends lost 2 bases and 8 bases respectively, with 9 bases between them. The CDR3 consists of 12 residues. CDR3 nucleotides: TGTGCCAGCAGTGAAAGAGGGAGCGGCTACACCTTC. Translating it yields CASSERGSGYTF.

The chain carries TRBV13 and TRBJ2-2; D is unresolved. Trimming removed 1 base from V and 0 bases from J, with 9 bases in between. Germline CDR1 is PRHDT and CDR2 is FYEKMQ (reference sequence). The CDR3 contains 16 residues. Written as DNA, the CDR3 is TGTGCCAGCAGCTTAGAGCCAGGAACGAACACCGGGGAGCTGTTTTTT. Protein product: CASSLEPGTNTGELFF.

The chain is built from TRBV7-2 and TRBJ2-4, with 16 bases that match TRBD2. This CDR3 contains 17 residues. Unmatched junction bases numbered 5, after V lost 2 bases and J lost 7 bases. Germline V gene data show CDR1 as SGHTA and CDR2 as FQGNSA. CDR3 amino acids: CASSLLGLAGGPNIQYF. The CDR3 DNA reads as TGTGCCAGCAGCTTACTGGGACTAGCGGGGGGGCCGAACATTCAGTACTTC.

The rearrangement uses TRBV5-4 and TRBJ1-1; the D is unclear. Trimming cost V 4 bases and J 2 bases, with 9 bases left between them. This CDR3 region has 13 residues. Per the germline V gene, CDR1 is SGHNT and CDR2 is YYREEE (reference sequence). The DNA for the CDR3 is TGTGCCAGCAGCCTATCACCAAACACTGAAGCTTTCTTT. Translation gives CASSLSPNTEAFF.

This chain connects TRBV19 to TRBJ1-5; D is uncertain. Germline CDR1 is LNHDA and CDR2 is SQIVND (reference sequence). Trimming removed 5 bases from V and 9 bases from J, with 14 bases in between. The length of the CDR3 is 13 residues. The CDR3 DNA follows: TGTGCCAGTAGTGAGGGAGGACTAAGGCCCCAGCATTTT. Amino acid sequence: CASSEGGLRPQHF.

The chain carries TRBV4-2 and TRBJ2-1, with 8 nucleotides matching TRBD2. The junction had 4 bases not matched to a gene; V was cut back by 1 base and J by 5 bases. The CDR3 contains 15 residues. CDR1 is LGHNA, CDR2 YNFKEQ, per germline. CDR3 in amino acids: CASSQAAGGNNEQFF. The CDR3 bases are TGTGCCAGCAGCCAAGCCGCGGGGGGAAACAATGAGCAGTTCTTC.

The gene calls are TRBV6-4 and TRBJ2-7; TRBD1 matches at 8 bases. The ends lost 7 bases at V and 2 bases at J; junction bases unmatched: 4. This CDR3 is built from 13 residues. Per the germline V gene, CDR1 is MRHNA and CDR2 is SNTAGT. CDR3 in amino acids: CASNTGGTYEQYF. In nucleotides, the CDR3 is TGTGCCAGCAACACAGGGGGAACCTACGAGCAGTACTTC.

Remarks on this clone: Within the sample, other DNA sequences also encode this same CDR3. This chain uses TRBV27 with TRBJ2-1; 10 nucleotides line up with TRBD1. Germline V CDR1 and CDR2: MNHEY, SMNVEV (reference sequence). This CDR3 region has 15 residues. V lost 3 bases, J lost 2 bases, and 1 base stayed unmatched. In DNA form, the CDR3 reads TGTGCCAGCAGTTTCGGGACAGGGGCCTACAATGAGCAGTTCTTC. This sequence encodes CASSFGTGAYNEQFF.

V and J are TRBV4-2 and TRBJ2-3; TRBD2 is a possible D gene (6 bases). In germline, CDR1 is LGHNA, CDR2 YNFKEQ. Trimming shortened V by 1 base and J by 0 bases, and 11 bases separated the two germline ends. This CDR3 spans 16 amino acids. CDR3 in amino acids: CASSQVLGTSTDTQYF. CDR3 nucleotides: TGTGCCAGCAGCCAAGTGTTGGGGACTAGCACAGATACGCAGTATTTT.

The V call is TRBV7-9, the J call TRBJ2-3, with 11 bases aligning to TRBD2. Germline V gives CDR1 SEHNR, CDR2 FQNEAQ (reference sequence). The CDR3 contains 16 residues. The ends lost 4 bases at V and 4 bases at J; junction bases unmatched: 7. The CDR3 DNA follows: TGTGCCAGCAGCTCGCTAGCGGGGGGTTTGGCAGATACGCAGTATTTT. Translating gives CASSSLAGGLADTQYF.

V is TRBV4-3 and J is TRBJ1-2; D might be TRBD1 (5 bases). This CDR3 spans 15 amino acids. The germline V gene encodes CDR1 LGHNA and CDR2 YSLEER. Trimming left V 2 bases short and J 2 bases short, with 12 bases between. The CDR3 protein is CASSQQGGSNYGYTF. The CDR3 bases are TGCGCCAGCAGCCAACAGGGAGGTTCCAACTATGGCTACACCTTC.

This clone was seen only once. This chain connects TRBV7-8 to TRBJ1-3, with 7 bases aligning to TRBD1. The CDR3 contains 16 residues. Germline V gene sequence: CDR1 SGHVS, CDR2 FQNEAQ. With 3 bases clipped from V and 0 bases from J, the junction kept 5 bases outside the gene matches. The CDR3 is CASSLNRDSSGNTIYF. The CDR3 coding sequence is TGTGCCAGCAGCTTGAACAGGGACAGCTCTGGAAACACCATATATTTT.

The chain has TRBV15 and TRBJ2-3; 7 nucleotides match TRBD2. The ends lost 5 bases at V and 2 bases at J; junction bases unmatched: 7. The CDR3 has 15 amino acids. CDR1 is LNHNV, CDR2 YYDKDF, per germline (reference sequence). This CDR3 reads CATSVGGRDTDTQYF. DNA for the CDR3: TGTGCCACCAGCGTCGGGGGGAGGGACACAGATACGCAGTATTTT.

Of note for this clone: One end of the junction does not line up with germline, which may come from a read error. The gene calls are TRBV15 and TRBJ1-4; D gene uncertain. CDR1 and CDR2 (germline): LNHNV, YYDKDF (reference sequence). The length of the CDR3 is 15 residues. In DNA form, the CDR3 reads TGTGCCACCAGCAGAGCAGGAGGTCTCCCTGGGTCCCCTGTTTTT. Encoded protein: CATSRAGGLPGSPVF.

The chain uses TRBV21-1 and TRBJ1-2; no check of the table's D call, TRBD1, against the DNA was made. TRBV21-1 is given as a pseudogene. The CDR3 has 13 amino acids. As DNA, the CDR3 is TGTGCCAGCAGCAAAGGACACCTGTATGGCTACACCTTC. It is translated as CASSKGHLYGYTF.

This clone appeared a few times. The chain uses TRBV6-5 and TRBJ1-5; D perhaps matches TRBD1 (5 bases). Trimming removed 11 bases from V and 3 bases from J, with 20 bases in between. CDR3 length equals 15 residues. CDR1 MNHEY and CDR2 SVGAGI come from the germline V gene. The CDR3 is CAHPGTVRINQPQHF. The CDR3 region has the DNA TGTGCCCACCCTGGGACTGTACGGATCAATCAGCCCCAGCATTTT.

This rearrangement joins TRBV7-6 to TRBJ1-1, with 7 nucleotides matching TRBD1. This CDR3 region has 15 residues. In germline, CDR1 is SGHVS, CDR2 FNYEAQ. Trimming removed 5 bases from V and 1 base from J; junction bases left unmatched: 7. CDR3 DNA: TGTGCCAGCAGCCCGCGGGACAGCTGGAACACTGAAGCTTTCTTT. Translating it yields CASSPRDSWNTEAFF.